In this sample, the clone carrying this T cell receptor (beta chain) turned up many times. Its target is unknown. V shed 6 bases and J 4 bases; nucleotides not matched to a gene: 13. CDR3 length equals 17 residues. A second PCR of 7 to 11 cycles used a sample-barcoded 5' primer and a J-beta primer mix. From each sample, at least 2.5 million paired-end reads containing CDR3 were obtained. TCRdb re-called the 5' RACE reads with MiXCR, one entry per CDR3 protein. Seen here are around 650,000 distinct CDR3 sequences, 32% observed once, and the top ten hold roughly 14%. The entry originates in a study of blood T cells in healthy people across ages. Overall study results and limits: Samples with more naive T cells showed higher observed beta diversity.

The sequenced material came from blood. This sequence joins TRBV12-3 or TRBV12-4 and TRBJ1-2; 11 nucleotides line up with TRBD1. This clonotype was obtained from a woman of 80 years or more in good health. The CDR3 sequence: CASSPRTGGTPSYGYTF. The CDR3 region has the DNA TGTGCCAGCAGCCCAAGGACAGGGGGCACTCCTAGCTATGGCTACACCTTC.